The 7 T cell receptor beta chains reported below all come from one sample, sequenced in a study of cytomegalovirus exposure and HLA in healthy donors. Primers included in the PCR were 60 Vbeta and 13 Jbeta primers. Profiling relied on immunoSEQ multiplex PCR, and the TCRdb table lists in-frame clones only, not all of them. In the table there are roughly 120,000 clones, 67% of which are singletons. The sequenced sample was PBMCs. The receptors come from a man between 18 and 35 years old in good health and CMV-seropositive.

The chain is built from TRBV6-5 and TRBJ2-7; 8 bases map to TRBD1. Trimming took 2 bases from V and 7 from J; bases not matched to a gene: 7. The germline gives CDR1 MNHEY, CDR2 SVGAGI. The CDR3 spans 14 residues. CDR3 sequence (DNA): TGTGCCAGCAGTTACGGACAGGGTGACGGGGAGCAGTACGTC. Its translation: CASSYGQGDGEQYV.

The CDR3 coding sequence is TGTGCCAGCAGTAGACAGGGAAACTACGAGCAGTACTTC. Amino acids: CASSRQGNYEQYF. The J gene is TRBJ2-7, the V gene TRBV6-5; 7 nucleotides align to TRBD1. The CDR3 has 13 amino acids. Germline CDR1 and CDR2: MNHEY and SVGAGI. The V gene end was trimmed by 5 bases and the J gene end by 3 bases; junction bases not matched to a gene: 4.

V and J are TRBV9 and TRBJ2-2; D unclear. The CDR3 loop spans 13 amino acids. Germline CDR1 reads SGDLS; CDR2 reads YYNGEE. V lost 3 bases to trimming and J lost 6 bases, with 9 bases between them. CDR3 loop: CASSGALAGELFF. The DNA of the CDR3 is TGTGCCAGCAGCGGCGCACTGGCCGGGGAGCTGTTTTTT.

The chain recombines TRBV18 with TRBJ2-5; a weak D match, TRBD2 (5 bases). Germline CDR1 reads KGHSH; CDR2 reads LQKENI. The V end lost 3 bases, the J end lost 4 bases, and 9 bases lay between the germline ends. This CDR3 contains 13 residues. The CDR3 bases are TGTGCCAGCTCACCCAGTAGCGTAGAGACCCAGTACTTC. Protein: CASSPSSVETQYF.

The chain employs TRBV6-5 and TRBJ2-7, with a tentative D call TRBD1 (5 bases). Germline loops: CDR1 MNHEY, CDR2 SVGAGI. CDR3 length: 13 amino acids. V was trimmed by 7 bases and J by 5 bases, leaving 15 bases between them. The CDR3 here is CASKPSGFHEQYF. The CDR3 DNA is TGTGCCAGCAAGCCCTCAGGGTTCCACGAGCAGTACTTC.

V gene TRBV29-1 combines with J gene TRBJ2-7; 7 bases match TRBD2. Per germline, CDR1 SQVTM and CDR2 ANQGSEA. Germline trimming cut 7 bases from V and 7 bases from J; bases unmatched to any gene: 10. The CDR3 extends over 12 amino acids. The CDR3 sequence: CSGGGSGGEQYF. In DNA, the CDR3 is TGCAGCGGGGGCGGGTCGGGGGGTGAGCAGTACTTC.

The chain combines TRBV7-9 with TRBJ1-1; perhaps TRBD1 as D (6 bases). The CDR3 runs to 12 residues. V lost 10 bases, J lost 6 bases, and 15 bases lay in between. The germline V gene encodes CDR1 SEHNR and CDR2 FQNEAQ (reference sequence). The CDR3 nucleotides read TGTGCCACCAACAGTGGGGGCGCTGAAGCTTTCTTT. Protein: CATNSGGAEAFF.